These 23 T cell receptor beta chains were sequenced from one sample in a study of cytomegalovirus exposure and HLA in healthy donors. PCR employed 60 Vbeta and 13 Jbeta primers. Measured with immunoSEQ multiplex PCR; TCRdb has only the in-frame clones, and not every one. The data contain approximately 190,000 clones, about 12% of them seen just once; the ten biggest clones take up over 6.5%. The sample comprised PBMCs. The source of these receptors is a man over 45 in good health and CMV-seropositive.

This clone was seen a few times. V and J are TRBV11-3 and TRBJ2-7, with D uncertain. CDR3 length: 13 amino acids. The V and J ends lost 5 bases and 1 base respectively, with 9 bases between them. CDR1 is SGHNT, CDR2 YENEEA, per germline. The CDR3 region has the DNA TGTGCCAGCAGCCGCCTCGGTTCCTACGAGCAGTACTTC. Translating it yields CASSRLGSYEQYF.

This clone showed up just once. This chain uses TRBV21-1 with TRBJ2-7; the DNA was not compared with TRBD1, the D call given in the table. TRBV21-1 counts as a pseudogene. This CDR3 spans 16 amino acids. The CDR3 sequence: CASSKNPTTGAYEQYV. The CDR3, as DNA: TGTGCCAGCAGCAAAAACCCCACGACAGGGGCTTACGAGCAGTACGTC.

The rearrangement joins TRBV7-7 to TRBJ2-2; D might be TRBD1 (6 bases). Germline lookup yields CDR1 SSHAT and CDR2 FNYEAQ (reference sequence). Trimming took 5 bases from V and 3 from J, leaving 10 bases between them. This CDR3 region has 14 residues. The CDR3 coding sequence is TGTGCCAGCAGCGAATCAGGGGACACCGGGGAGCTGTTTTTT. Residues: CASSESGDTGELFF.

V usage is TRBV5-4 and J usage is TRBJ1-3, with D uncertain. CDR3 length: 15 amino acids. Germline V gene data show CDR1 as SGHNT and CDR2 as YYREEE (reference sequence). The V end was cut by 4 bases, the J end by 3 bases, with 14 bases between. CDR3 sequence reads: CASSAHEEYGNTIYF. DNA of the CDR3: TGTGCCAGCAGCGCCCATGAGGAGTATGGAAACACCATATATTTT. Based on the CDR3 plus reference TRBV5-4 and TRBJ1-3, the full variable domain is ETGVTQSPTHLIKTRGQQVTLRCSSQSGHNTVSWYQQALGQGPQFIFQYYREEENGRGNFPPRFSGLQFPNYSSELNVNALELDDSALYLCASSAHEEYGNTIYFGEGSWLTVV.

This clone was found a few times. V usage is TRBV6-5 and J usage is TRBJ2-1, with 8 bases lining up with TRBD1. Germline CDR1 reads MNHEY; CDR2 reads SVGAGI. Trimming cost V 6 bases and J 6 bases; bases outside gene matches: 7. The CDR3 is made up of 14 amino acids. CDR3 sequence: CASRQGAIGNEQFF. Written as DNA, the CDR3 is TGTGCCAGCAGGCAGGGGGCTATAGGCAATGAGCAGTTCTTC.

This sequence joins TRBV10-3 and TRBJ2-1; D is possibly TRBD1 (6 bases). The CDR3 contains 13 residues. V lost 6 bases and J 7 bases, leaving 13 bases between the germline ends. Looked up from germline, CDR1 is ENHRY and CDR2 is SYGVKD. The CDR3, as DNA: TGTGCCATCAGGCCCCAAACAGGGAATGAGCAGTTCTTC. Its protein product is CAIRPQTGNEQFF.

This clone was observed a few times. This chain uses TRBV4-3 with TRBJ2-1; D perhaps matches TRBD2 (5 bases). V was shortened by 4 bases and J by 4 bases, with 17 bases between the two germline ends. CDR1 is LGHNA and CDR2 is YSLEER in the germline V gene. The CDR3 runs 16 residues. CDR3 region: CASSPRSGRGYNEQFF. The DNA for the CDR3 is TGCGCCAGCAGCCCACGGTCGGGTCGGGGATACAATGAGCAGTTCTTC.

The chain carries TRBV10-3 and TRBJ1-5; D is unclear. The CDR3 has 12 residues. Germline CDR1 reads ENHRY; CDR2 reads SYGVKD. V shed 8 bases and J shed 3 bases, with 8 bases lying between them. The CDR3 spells CAIRQDNQPQHF. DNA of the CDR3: TGTGCCATCCGACAAGACAATCAGCCCCAGCATTTT.

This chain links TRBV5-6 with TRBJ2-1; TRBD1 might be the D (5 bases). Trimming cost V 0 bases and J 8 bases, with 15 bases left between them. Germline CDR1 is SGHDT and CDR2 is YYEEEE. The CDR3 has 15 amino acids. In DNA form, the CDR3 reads TGTGCCAGCAGCTTGGTTTCCAGGGAAGGGCATGAGCAGTTCTTC. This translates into CASSLVSREGHEQFF.

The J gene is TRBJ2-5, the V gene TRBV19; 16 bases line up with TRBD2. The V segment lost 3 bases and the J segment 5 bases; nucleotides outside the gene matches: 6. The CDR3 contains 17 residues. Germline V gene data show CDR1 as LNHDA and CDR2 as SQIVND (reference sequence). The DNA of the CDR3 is TGTGCCAGTAGTATGGGGACTAGCGGGGGGGCCTTGGAGACCCAGTACTTC. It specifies CASSMGTSGGALETQYF. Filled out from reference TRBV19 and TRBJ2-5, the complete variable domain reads DGGITQSPKYLFRKEGQNVTLSCEQNLNHDAMYWYRQDPGQGLRLIYYSQIVNDFQKGDIAEGYSVSREKKESFPLTVTSAQKNPTAFYLCASSMGTSGGALETQYFGPGTRLLVL.

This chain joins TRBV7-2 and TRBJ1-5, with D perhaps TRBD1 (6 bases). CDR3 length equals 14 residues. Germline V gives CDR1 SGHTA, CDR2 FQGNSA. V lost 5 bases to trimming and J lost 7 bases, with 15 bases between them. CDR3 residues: CASSTRGGDQPQHF. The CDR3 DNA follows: TGTGCCAGCAGCACCCGAGGGGGGGACCAGCCCCAGCATTTT.

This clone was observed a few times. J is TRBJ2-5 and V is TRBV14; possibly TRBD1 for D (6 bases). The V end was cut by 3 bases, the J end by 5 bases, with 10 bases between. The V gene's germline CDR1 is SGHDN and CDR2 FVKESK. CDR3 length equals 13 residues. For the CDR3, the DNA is TGTGCCAGCAGCCACAGGGGACGGGAGACCCAGTACTTC. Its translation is CASSHRGRETQYF.

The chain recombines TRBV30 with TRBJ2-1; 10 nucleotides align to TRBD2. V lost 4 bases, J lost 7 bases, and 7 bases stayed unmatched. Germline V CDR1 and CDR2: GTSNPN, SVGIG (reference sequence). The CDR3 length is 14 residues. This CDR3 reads CAWKIAGGRNEQFF. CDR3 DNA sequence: TGTGCCTGGAAAATAGCGGGGGGTCGGAATGAGCAGTTCTTC. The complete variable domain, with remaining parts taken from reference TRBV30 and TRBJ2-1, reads SQTIHQWPATLVQPVGSPLSLECTVEGTSNPNLYWYRQAAGRGLQLLFYSVGIGQISSEVPQNLSASRPQDRQFILSSKKLLLSDSGFYLCAWKIAGGRNEQFFGPGTRLTVL.

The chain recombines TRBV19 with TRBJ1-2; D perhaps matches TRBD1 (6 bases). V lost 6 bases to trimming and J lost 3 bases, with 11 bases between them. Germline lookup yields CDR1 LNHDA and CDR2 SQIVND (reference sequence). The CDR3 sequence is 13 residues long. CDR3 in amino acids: CASSTGMDYGYTF. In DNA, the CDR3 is TGTGCCAGTAGCACAGGGATGGACTATGGCTACACCTTC.

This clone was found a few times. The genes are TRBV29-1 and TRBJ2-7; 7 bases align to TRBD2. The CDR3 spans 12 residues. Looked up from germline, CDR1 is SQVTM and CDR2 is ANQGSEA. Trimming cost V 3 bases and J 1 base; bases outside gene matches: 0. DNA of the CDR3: TGCAGCGTTGAGGGACTATCCTACGAGCAGTACTTC. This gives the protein CSVEGLSYEQYF.

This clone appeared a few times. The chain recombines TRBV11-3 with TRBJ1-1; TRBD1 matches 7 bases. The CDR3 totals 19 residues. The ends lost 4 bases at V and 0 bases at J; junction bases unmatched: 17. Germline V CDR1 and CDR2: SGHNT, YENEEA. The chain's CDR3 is CASSSIPFRGWDMNTEAFF. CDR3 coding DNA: TGTGCCAGCAGCTCCATACCTTTCAGGGGGTGGGACATGAACACTGAAGCTTTCTTT.

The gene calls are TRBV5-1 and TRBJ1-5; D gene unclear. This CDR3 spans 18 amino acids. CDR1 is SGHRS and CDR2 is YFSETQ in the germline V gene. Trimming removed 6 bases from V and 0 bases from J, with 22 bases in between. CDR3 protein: CASIQISTDWGSNQPQHF. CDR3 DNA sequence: TGCGCCAGCATCCAGATATCGACGGACTGGGGTAGCAATCAGCCCCAGCATTTT.

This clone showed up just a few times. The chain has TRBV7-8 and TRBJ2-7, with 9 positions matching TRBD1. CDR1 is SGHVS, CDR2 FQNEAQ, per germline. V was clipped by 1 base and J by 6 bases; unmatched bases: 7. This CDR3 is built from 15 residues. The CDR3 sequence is CASSLGTGGSFEQYV. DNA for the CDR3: TGTGCCAGCAGCTTAGGAACAGGGGGCTCTTTCGAGCAGTACGTC.

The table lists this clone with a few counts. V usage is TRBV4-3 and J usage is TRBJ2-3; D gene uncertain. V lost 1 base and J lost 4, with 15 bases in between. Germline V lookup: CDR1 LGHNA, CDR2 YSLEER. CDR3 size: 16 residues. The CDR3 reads CASSQALLRGADTQYF. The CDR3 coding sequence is TGCGCCAGCAGCCAAGCCCTACTGCGAGGCGCAGATACGCAGTATTTT.

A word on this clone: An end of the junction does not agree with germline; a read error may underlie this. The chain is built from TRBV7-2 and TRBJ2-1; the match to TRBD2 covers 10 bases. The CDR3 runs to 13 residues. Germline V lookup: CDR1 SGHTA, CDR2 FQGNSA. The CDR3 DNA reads TGTGCCAGCAGCGGGACCGTAGCGGGGGGCGAGGTCTTC. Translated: CASSGTVAGGEVF. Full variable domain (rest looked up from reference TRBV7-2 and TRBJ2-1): GAGVSQSPSNKVTEKGKDVELRCDPISGHTALYWYRQSLGQGLEFLIYFQGNSAPDKSGLPSDRFSAERTGGSVSTLTIQRTQQEDSAVYLCASSGTVAGGEVFGPGTRLTVL.

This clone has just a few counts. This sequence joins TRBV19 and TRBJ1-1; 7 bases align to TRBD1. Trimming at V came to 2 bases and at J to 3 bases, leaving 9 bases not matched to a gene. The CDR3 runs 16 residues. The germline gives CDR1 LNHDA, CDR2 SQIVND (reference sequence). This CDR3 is CASSIRSRDSHTEAFF. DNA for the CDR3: TGTGCCAGTAGTATACGATCCCGGGACAGTCACACTGAAGCTTTCTTT.

The CDR3 spells CASSIRAGAGANVLTF. CDR3 nucleotides: TGTGCCAGCAGCATTAGGGCAGGGGCTGGGGCCAACGTCCTGACTTTC. This sequence joins TRBV9 and TRBJ2-6; the D gene is possibly TRBD1 (6 bases). With 4 bases removed from V and 2 bases from J, the gap between germline ends came to 13 bases. Germline V lookup: CDR1 SGDLS, CDR2 YYNGEE. The CDR3 has 16 amino acids.

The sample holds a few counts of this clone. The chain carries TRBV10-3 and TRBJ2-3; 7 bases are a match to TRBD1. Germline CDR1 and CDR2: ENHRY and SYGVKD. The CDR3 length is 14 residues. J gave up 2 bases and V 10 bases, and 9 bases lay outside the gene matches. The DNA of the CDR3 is TGTGCCACTGCAGGGGGAATGTACACAGATACGCAGTATTTT. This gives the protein CATAGGMYTDTQYF.